Below are 6 T cell receptor beta chains sequenced from a single sample in a study of cytomegalovirus exposure and HLA in healthy donors. The primer mix had 60 Vbeta and 13 Jbeta primers. Generated by immunoSEQ multiplex PCR, the TCRdb table keeps only in-frame clones and is missing some. The sample holds 250,000 to 350,000 clones; roughly 89% are singletons and the top ten take approximately 2%. Sequencing was performed on PBMCs. These receptors all stem from a woman under 30 in good health and CMV-seronegative.

The chain combines TRBV21-1 with TRBJ2-7; the table calls TRBD2, which could not be checked here. TRBV21-1 corresponds to a pseudogene. This CDR3 is 14 amino acids long. CDR3 nucleotide sequence: TGTGCCACCCCTACCCTCGGGGAGCCCTACGAGCAGTACTTC. This translates into CATPTLGEPYEQYF.

The V gene is TRBV19, the J gene TRBJ1-4; the D gene is possibly TRBD1 (5 bases). Looked up from germline, CDR1 is LNHDA and CDR2 is SQIVND (reference sequence). This CDR3 region has 16 residues. The CDR3 is CASQRVGGATNEKLFF. For the CDR3, the DNA is TGTGCTTCGCAACGAGTGGGGGGTGCAACTAATGAAAAACTGTTTTTT.

The chain employs TRBV6-5 and TRBJ1-6; no clear D. From germline, CDR1 is MNHEY and CDR2 SVGAGI. Trimming removed 6 bases at V and 0 bases at J, with 6 bases between. There are 14 residues in the CDR3. The CDR3 DNA is TGTGCCAGCAGAGAGAGCTCCTATAATTCACCCCTCCACTTT. Its translation: CASRESSYNSPLHF.

V and J are TRBV7-9 and TRBJ2-2; 7 bases align to TRBD1. The CDR3 is 15 amino acids. J was trimmed by 7 bases and V by 5 bases; bases with no gene match: 10. Looked up from germline, CDR1 is SEHNR and CDR2 is FQNEAQ (reference sequence). The CDR3 protein is CASSPADRPLGELFF. CDR3 sequence (DNA): TGTGCCAGCAGCCCAGCGGACAGGCCTCTCGGGGAGCTGTTTTTT.

The chain couples TRBV5-4 to TRBJ2-5; 14 bases agree with TRBD2. The V gene end was trimmed by 6 bases and the J gene end by 4 bases; junction bases not matched to a gene: 8. The CDR3 sequence is 16 residues long. CDR1 is SGHNT and CDR2 is YYREEE in the germline V gene (reference sequence). The CDR3 coding sequence is TGTGCCAGCACCGGGGGGACTAGCGGGGGCCCAGAGACCCAGTACTTC. It specifies CASTGGTSGGPETQYF.

J is TRBJ2-7 and V is TRBV7-2; 16 bases are shared with TRBD2. The germline V gene has CDR1 SGHTA and CDR2 FQGNSA. With V trimmed by 5 bases and J by 3 bases, 7 bases remained unmatched. The CDR3 runs to 17 residues. Written as DNA, the CDR3 is TGTGCCAGCAGCCTGGGACTAGCGGGGGGGTGGGGCTACGAGCAGTACTTC. It is translated as CASSLGLAGGWGYEQYF. Supplemented by reference TRBV7-2 and TRBJ2-7, the full variable domain reads GAGVSQSPSNKVTEKGKDVELRCDPISGHTALYWYRQSLGQGLEFLIYFQGNSAPDKSGLPSDRFSAERTGGSVSTLTIQRTQQEDSAVYLCASSLGLAGGWGYEQYFGPGTRLTVT.